What follows describes a single TCR beta chain. The CDR3 runs 13 residues. Trimming removed 7 bases from V and 7 bases from J; junction bases left unmatched: 8. Germline values: CDR1 MDHEN, CDR2 SYDVKM. cDNA molecules carried unique molecular identifiers, and template switching added a universal primer site. TCRdb reprocessed the 5' RACE reads with MiXCR, giving one entry per CDR3 protein. The sample contains 520,000 or so distinct CDR3 sequences, under 25% of which appear only once. The data originate from a study of identical twins. These data were also filed under a second study, of T cells expressing NK-cell markers.

The sequence was collected from a woman aged 18-29 years in good health. The sequencing input was CD4+ T cells sorted from blood. The chain uses TRBV28 and TRBJ1-2; 8 nucleotides line up with TRBD1. The CDR3 nucleotides are TGTGCCAGCACCGCGGACAGGGTCGGTGGCTACACCTTC. It encodes CASTADRVGGYTF.